This T cell receptor (beta chain) stems from a study of blood T cell repertoires in COVID-19. CDR1 is ENHRY and CDR2 is SYGVKD in the germline V gene. The CDR3 runs to 16 residues. V trimming: 6 bases; J trimming: 0 bases; junction bases outside the gene matches: 7. Here immunoSEQ multiplex PCR was the method, and the copy in TCRdb shows in-frame clones only, minus some. The sample has under 300,000 clones; about 81% are singletons. The sample comprised peripheral blood. This receptor was obtained from a woman aged 60 to 75 with active or convalescent COVID-19. This rearrangement joins TRBV10-3 to TRBJ2-3, with TRBD1 matching 9 bases. The CDR3 protein is CAIRIQGASSTDTQYF. In nucleotides, the CDR3 is TGTGCCATCAGAATACAGGGGGCGTCAAGCACAGATACGCAGTATTTT.